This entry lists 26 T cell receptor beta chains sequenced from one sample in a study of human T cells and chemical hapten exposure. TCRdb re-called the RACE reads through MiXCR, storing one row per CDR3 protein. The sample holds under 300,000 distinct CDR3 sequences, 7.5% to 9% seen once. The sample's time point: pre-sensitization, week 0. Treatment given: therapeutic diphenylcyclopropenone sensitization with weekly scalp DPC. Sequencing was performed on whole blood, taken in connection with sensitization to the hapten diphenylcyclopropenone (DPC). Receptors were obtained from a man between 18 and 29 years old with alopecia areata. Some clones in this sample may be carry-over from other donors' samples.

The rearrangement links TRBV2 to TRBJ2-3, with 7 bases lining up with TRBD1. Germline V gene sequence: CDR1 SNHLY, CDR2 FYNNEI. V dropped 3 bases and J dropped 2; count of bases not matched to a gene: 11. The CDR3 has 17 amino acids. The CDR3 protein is CASSDPSGTDFTDTQYF. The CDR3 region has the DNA TGTGCCAGCAGTGACCCCTCCGGGACAGACTTCACAGATACGCAGTATTTT.

This CDR3 is CASNFGGPITEAFF. In DNA form, the CDR3 reads TGTGCCAGCAATTTCGGGGGGCCGATAACTGAAGCTTTCTTT. The chain carries TRBV28 and TRBJ1-1; TRBD1 might be the D (6 bases). The CDR3 sequence is 14 residues long. The V end lost 7 bases, the J end lost 5 bases, and 17 bases lay between the germline ends. The germline V gene has CDR1 MDHEN and CDR2 SYDVKM.

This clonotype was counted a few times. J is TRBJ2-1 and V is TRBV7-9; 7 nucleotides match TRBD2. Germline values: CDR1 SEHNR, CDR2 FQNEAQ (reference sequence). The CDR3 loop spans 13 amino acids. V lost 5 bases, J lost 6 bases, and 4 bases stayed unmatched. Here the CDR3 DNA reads TGTGCCAGCAGCGCAGGACTAGTCAATGAGCAGTTCTTC. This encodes CASSAGLVNEQFF. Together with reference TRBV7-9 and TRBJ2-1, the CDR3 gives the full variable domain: DTGVSQNPRHKITKRGQNVTFRCDPISEHNRLYWYRQTLGQGPEFLTYFQNEAQLEKSRLLSDRFSAERPKGSFSTLEIQRTEQGDSAMYLCASSAGLVNEQFFGPGTRLTVL.

CDR3: CSARDPQGAQETQYF. The CDR3 coding sequence is TGCAGTGCTAGAGACCCGCAGGGTGCCCAAGAGACCCAGTACTTC. V and J are TRBV20-1 and TRBJ2-5, with D tentatively TRBD1 (5 bases). Per the germline V gene, CDR1 is DFQATT and CDR2 is SNEGSKA (reference sequence). The CDR3 has 15 residues. The V and J ends lost 0 bases and 1 base respectively, with 12 bases between them.

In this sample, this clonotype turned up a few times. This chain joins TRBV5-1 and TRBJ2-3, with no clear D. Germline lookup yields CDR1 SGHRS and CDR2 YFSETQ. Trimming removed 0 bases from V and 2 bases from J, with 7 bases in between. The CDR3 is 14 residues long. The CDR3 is CASSLERVTDTQYF. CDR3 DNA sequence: TGCGCCAGCAGCTTGGAACGAGTCACAGATACGCAGTATTTT. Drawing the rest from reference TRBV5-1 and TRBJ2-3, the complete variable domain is KAGVTQTPRYLIKTRGQQVTLSCSPISGHRSVSWYQQTPGQGLQFLFEYFSETQRNKGNFPGRFSGRQFSNSRSEMNVSTLELGDSALYLCASSLERVTDTQYFGPGTRLTVL.

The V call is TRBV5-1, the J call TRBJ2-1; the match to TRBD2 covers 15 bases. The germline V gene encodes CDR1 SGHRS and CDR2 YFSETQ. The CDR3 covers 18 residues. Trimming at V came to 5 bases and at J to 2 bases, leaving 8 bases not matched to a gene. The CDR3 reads CASSPGTSGGKPYNEQFF. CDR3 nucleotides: TGCGCCAGCAGTCCCGGGACTAGCGGGGGGAAACCCTACAATGAGCAGTTCTTC.

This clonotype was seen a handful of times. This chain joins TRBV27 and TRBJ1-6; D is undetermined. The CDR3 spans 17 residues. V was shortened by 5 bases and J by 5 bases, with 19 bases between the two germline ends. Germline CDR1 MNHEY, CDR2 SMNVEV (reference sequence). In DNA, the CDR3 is TGTGCCAGCAGTCCCCTAACCAACTATCTTCATAATTCACCCCTCCACTTT. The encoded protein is CASSPLTNYLHNSPLHF.

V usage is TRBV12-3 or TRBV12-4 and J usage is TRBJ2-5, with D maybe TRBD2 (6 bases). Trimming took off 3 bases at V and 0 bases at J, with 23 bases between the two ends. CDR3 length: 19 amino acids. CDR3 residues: CASSLISGFGGEYQETQYF. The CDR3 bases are TGTGCCAGCAGTTTGATTTCGGGATTCGGGGGAGAGTACCAAGAGACCCAGTACTTC.

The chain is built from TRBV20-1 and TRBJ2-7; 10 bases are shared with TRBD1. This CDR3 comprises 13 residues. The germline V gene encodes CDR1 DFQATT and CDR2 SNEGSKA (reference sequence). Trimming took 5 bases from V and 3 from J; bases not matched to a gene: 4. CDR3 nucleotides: TGCAGTGCTGCCCGGGACAGGGGCTACGAGCAGTACTTC. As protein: CSAARDRGYEQYF.

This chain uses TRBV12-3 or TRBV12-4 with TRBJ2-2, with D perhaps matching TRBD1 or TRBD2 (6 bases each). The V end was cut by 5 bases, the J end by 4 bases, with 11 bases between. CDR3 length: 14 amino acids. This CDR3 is CASSGGRVTGELFF. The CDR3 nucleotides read TGTGCCAGCAGTGGGGGGCGGGTCACCGGGGAGCTGTTTTTT.

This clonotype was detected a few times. The CDR3 DNA reads TGTGCCATCAGTGACCTCGGAGCCGTCTACTACGAGCAGTACTTC. Its protein is CAISDLGAVYYEQYF. The J gene is TRBJ2-7, the V gene TRBV10-3; no firm D call. The CDR3 loop spans 15 amino acids. V gave up 3 bases and J gave up 3 bases, with 15 bases separating them. Germline V lookup: CDR1 ENHRY, CDR2 SYGVKD.

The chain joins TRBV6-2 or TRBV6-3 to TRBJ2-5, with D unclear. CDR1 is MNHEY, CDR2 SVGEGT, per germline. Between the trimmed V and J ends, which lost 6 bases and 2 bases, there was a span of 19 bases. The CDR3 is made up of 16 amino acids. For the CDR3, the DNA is TGTGCCAGCAGACGGCCACGAAAGAGAGAGCAAGAGACCCAGTACTTC. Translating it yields CASRRPRKREQETQYF.

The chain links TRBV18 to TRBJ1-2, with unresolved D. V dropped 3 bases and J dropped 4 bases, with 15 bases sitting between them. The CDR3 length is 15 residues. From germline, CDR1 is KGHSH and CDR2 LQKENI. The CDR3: CASSPSGADSYGYTF. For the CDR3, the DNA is TGTGCCAGCTCACCGTCGGGAGCAGATAGCTATGGCTACACCTTC.

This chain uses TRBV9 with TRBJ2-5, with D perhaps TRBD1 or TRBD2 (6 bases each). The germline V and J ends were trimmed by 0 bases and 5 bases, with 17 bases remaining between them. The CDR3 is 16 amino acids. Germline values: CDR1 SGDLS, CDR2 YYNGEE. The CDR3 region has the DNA TGTGCCAGCAGCGTAGAGGGGGGCCTGCACAGGGAGACCCAGTACTTC. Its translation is CASSVEGGLHRETQYF.

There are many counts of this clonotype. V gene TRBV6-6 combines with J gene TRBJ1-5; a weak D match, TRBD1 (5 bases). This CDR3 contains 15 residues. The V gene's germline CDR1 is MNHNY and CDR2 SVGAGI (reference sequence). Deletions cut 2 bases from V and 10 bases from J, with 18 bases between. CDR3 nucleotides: TGTGCCAGCAGTTACACCGGGACCGTCTCATTTCCCCAGCATTTT. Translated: CASSYTGTVSFPQHF.

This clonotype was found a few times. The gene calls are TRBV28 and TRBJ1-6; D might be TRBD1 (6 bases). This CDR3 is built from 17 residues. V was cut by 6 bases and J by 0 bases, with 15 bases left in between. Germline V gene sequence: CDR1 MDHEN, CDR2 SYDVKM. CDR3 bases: TGTGCCAGCAGGCCCAGGGGTCTGAGCTCCTATAATTCACCCCTCCACTTT. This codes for CASRPRGLSSYNSPLHF. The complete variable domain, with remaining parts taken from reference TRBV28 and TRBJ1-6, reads DVKVTQSSRYLVKRTGEKVFLECVQDMDHENMFWYRQDPGLGLRLIYFSYDVKMKEKGDIPEGYSVSREKKERFSLILESASTNQTSMYLCASRPRGLSSYNSPLHFGNGTRLTVT.

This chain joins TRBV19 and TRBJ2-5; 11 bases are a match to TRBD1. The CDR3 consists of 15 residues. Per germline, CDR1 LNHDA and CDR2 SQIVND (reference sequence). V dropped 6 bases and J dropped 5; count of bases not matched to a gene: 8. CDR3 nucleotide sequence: TGTGCCAGTAGGAGAAGGACAGGGGGCAGGGAGACCCAGTACTTC. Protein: CASRRRTGGRETQYF.

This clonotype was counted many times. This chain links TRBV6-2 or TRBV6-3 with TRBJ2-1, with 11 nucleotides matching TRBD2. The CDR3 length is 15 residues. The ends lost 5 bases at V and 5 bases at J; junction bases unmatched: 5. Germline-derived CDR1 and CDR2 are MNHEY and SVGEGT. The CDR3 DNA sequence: TGTGCCAGCAGTAGAACTAGCGGGGGTAACAATGAGCAGTTCTTC. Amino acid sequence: CASSRTSGGNNEQFF.

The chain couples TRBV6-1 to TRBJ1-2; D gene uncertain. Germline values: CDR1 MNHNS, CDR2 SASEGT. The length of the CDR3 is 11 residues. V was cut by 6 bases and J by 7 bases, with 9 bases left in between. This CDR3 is CASSLVLGYTF. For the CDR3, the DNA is TGTGCCAGCAGCCTGGTGCTTGGCTACACCTTC.

The CDR3 region is CASSLTGAMNTEAFF. The CDR3 region has the DNA TGTGCCAGCAGCCTCACAGGAGCAATGAACACTGAAGCTTTCTTT. V usage is TRBV7-9 and J usage is TRBJ1-1; D might be TRBD1 (5 bases). The CDR3 length is 15 residues. The V gene's germline CDR1 is SEHNR and CDR2 FQNEAQ (reference sequence). The V gene lost 5 bases and the J gene lost 0 bases, with 13 bases spanning the gap.

CDR3 sequence reads: CASSYFPGSNEQFF. The DNA for the CDR3 is TGTGCCAGCAGTTACTTTCCGGGGAGCAATGAGCAGTTCTTC. V gene TRBV6-5 combines with J gene TRBJ2-1; tentative D call: TRBD2 (5 bases). Trimming shortened V by 1 base and J by 6 bases, and 10 bases separated the two germline ends. CDR3 length: 14 residues. CDR1 is MNHEY and CDR2 is SVGAGI in the germline V gene.

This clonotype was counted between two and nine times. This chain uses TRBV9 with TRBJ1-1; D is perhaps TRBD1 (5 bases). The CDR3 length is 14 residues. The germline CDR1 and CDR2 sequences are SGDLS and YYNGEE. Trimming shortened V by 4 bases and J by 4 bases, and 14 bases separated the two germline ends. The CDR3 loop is CASSSGTRSTEAFF. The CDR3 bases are TGTGCCAGCAGCAGCGGGACTAGGAGCACTGAAGCTTTCTTT.

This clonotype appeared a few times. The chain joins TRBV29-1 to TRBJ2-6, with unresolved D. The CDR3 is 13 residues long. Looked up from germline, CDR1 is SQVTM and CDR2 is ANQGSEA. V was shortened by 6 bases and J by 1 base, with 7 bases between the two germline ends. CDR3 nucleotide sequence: TGCAGCGTAGGGTGGTCTGGGGCCAACGTCCTGACTTTC. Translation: CSVGWSGANVLTF. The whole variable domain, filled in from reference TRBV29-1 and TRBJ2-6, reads SAVISQKPSRDICQRGTSLTIQCQVDSQVTMMFWYRQQPGQSLTLIATANQGSEATYESGFVIDKFPISRPNLTFSTLTVSNMSPEDSSIYLCSVGWSGANVLTFGAGSRLTVL.

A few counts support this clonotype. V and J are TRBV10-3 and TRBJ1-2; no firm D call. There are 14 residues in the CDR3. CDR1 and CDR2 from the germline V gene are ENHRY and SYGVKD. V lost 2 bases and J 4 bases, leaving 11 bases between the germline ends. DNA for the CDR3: TGTGCCATCAGTGAGGGGGATTTAGGCTATGGCTACACCTTC. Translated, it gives CAISEGDLGYGYTF.

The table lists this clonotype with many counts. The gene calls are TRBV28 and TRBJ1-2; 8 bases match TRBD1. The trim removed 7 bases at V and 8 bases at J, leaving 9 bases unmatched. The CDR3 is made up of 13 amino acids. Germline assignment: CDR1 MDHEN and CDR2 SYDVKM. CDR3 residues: CASTGTTGDGYTF. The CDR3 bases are TGTGCCAGCACGGGAACGACAGGGGACGGCTACACCTTC.

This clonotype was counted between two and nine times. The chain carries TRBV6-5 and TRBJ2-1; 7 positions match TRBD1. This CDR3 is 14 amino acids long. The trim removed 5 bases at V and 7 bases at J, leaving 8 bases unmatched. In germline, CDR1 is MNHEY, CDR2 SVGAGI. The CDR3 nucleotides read TGTGCCAGCAGTCCGCTAGGGGGCCGGAATGAGCAGTTCTTC. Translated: CASSPLGGRNEQFF.